Presented here are 8 T cell receptor beta chains from one specimen sequenced in a study of early T cells in non-severe SARS-CoV-2 infection. TCRdb re-analysed the 5' RACE reads in MiXCR, keeping a single row per CDR3 protein. This table holds more than 45,000 distinct CDR3 sequences, about 8% found once. The sample was whole blood. The receptors were gathered from an adult who was a healthcare worker with PCR-confirmed SARS-CoV-2 infection or an uninfected control (not recorded which).

J is TRBJ2-7 and V is TRBV5-4; 8 nucleotides line up with TRBD1. The CDR3 runs 14 residues. Losses at the gene ends were 0 bases for V and 1 base for J; bases not matched to a gene: 0. The germline V gene has CDR1 SGHNT and CDR2 YYREEE (reference sequence). CDR3 in DNA: TGTGCCAGCAGCTTGGACAGGGGGTCCTACGAGCAGTACTTC. Its translation is CASSLDRGSYEQYF.

This chain connects TRBV7-9 to TRBJ2-1, with D perhaps given as TRBD1 or TRBD2 (5 bases each). Trimming cost V 7 bases and J 0 bases, with 13 bases left between them. CDR3 length: 15 residues. Germline V lookup: CDR1 SEHNR, CDR2 FQNEAQ (reference sequence). CDR3 bases: TGTGCCAGCACCCAACGGGGCAGCTCCTACAATGAGCAGTTCTTC. Translated: CASTQRGSSYNEQFF.

There are a few counts of this clonotype. The chain recombines TRBV5-1 with TRBJ1-1, with TRBD1 as a possible D gene (5 bases). This CDR3 spans 15 amino acids. Between the trimmed V and J ends, which lost 3 bases and 1 base, there was a span of 13 bases. The germline V gene has CDR1 SGHRS and CDR2 YFSETQ. The CDR3: CASSYGGQGNTEAFF. CDR3 DNA: TGCGCCAGCAGCTATGGCGGGCAGGGGAACACTGAAGCTTTCTTT.

The gene calls are TRBV12-3 or TRBV12-4 and TRBJ2-1, with 10 bases matching TRBD1. The CDR3 length is 15 residues. V lost 5 bases to trimming and J lost 2 bases; unmatched junction nucleotides: 3. This chain's CDR3 is CASSPGQGAYNEQFF. The CDR3 DNA is TGTGCCAGCAGTCCCGGACAGGGGGCCTACAATGAGCAGTTCTTC.

This clonotype was seen ten or more times. This chain connects TRBV28 to TRBJ2-1; D not resolved. CDR1 is MDHEN and CDR2 is SYDVKM in the germline V gene. The germline V and J ends were trimmed by 4 bases and 2 bases, with 9 bases remaining between them. The CDR3 is 14 amino acids. CDR3 DNA: TGTGCCAGCAGTTCGTCCCCCACCTACAATGAGCAGTTCTTC. It yields the protein CASSSSPTYNEQFF.

The chain recombines TRBV7-3 with TRBJ1-1; D possibly corresponds to TRBD1 (5 bases). The V gene's germline CDR1 is SGHTA and CDR2 FQGTGA. Deletions cut 3 bases from V and 2 bases from J, with 10 bases between. CDR3 size: 14 residues. CDR3 bases: TGTGCCAGCAGCTTTGAGGGGCCAAACACTGAAGCTTTCTTT. Residues: CASSFEGPNTEAFF.

This clonotype showed up just a few times. The chain combines TRBV5-6 with TRBJ2-5; D unresolved. Between the trimmed V and J ends, which lost 4 bases and 2 bases, there was a span of 12 bases. Germline V gene sequence: CDR1 SGHDT, CDR2 YYEEEE. The CDR3 is 14 residues long. DNA for the CDR3: TGTGCCAGCAGCCTGAGGACGGAACAAGAGACCCAGTACTTC. Encoded protein: CASSLRTEQETQYF.

As regards this clonotype: A much larger clone differs from this one at a single base, so this may be a read error. The chain is built from TRBV7-2 and TRBJ2-3, with 7 bases aligning to TRBD2. V lost 8 bases, J lost 2 bases, and 1 base stayed unmatched. This CDR3 has 12 amino acids. The germline V gene encodes CDR1 SGHTA and CDR2 FQGNSA. This CDR3 is CASGRDTDTQYF. CDR3 nucleotides: TGTGCCAGCGGGAGGGACACAGATACGCAGTATTTT.